The 31 T cell receptor beta chains given below trace back to one sample, sequenced in a study of CD8 T cells in Susac syndrome. With random hexamers, reverse transcription was performed on about 0.45 to 1 ug of RNA. TCRdb passed the immunoSEQ multiplex PCR reads through MiXCR, listing each CDR3 protein once. The data show some 150,000 distinct CDR3 sequences, 95% to 96% seen once. Source material: CD8+ T cells from PBMCs. These receptors were collected from a human donor with multiple sclerosis.

This chain joins TRBV7-9 and TRBJ1-2; D ambiguous. There are 15 residues in the CDR3. Germline-derived CDR1 and CDR2 are SEHNR and FQNEAQ (reference sequence). Trimming removed 1 base at V and 6 bases at J, with 15 bases between. This CDR3 reads CASSLDSGLSDGYTF. Written as DNA, the CDR3 is TGTGCCAGCAGCTTAGATTCCGGTTTGAGCGATGGCTACACCTTC.

CDR3 sequence: CASRISGPSDEQYF. CDR3 nucleotides: TGTGCCAGCAGAATTAGCGGGCCCTCGGACGAGCAGTACTTC. This chain uses TRBV7-2 with TRBJ2-7, with 7 positions matching TRBD2. CDR1 is SGHTA and CDR2 is FQGNSA in the germline V gene. The V gene end was trimmed by 6 bases and the J gene end by 5 bases; junction bases not matched to a gene: 10. The CDR3 sequence is 14 residues long.

This rearrangement joins TRBV3-1 to TRBJ1-6; D is perhaps TRBD1 (6 bases). V dropped 4 bases and J dropped 14 bases, with 15 bases sitting between them. The CDR3 has 13 amino acids. The V gene's germline CDR1 is LGHDT and CDR2 YNNKEL (reference sequence). The CDR3, as DNA: TGTGCCAGCAGCCGAGAGGGGGTCGGATCCCTCCACTTT. The encoded protein is CASSREGVGSLHF.

The chain links TRBV20-1 to TRBJ1-3, with D maybe TRBD1 (5 bases). V dropped 0 bases and J dropped 1 base, with 7 bases sitting between them. CDR1 is DFQATT, CDR2 SNEGSKA, per germline (reference sequence). The CDR3 has 14 amino acids. CDR3 loop: CSARDGGSGNTIYF. Here the CDR3 DNA reads TGCAGTGCTAGAGATGGGGGATCTGGAAACACCATATATTTT.

This clonotype was seen just once. The chain has TRBV20-1 and TRBJ1-1; TRBD1 might be the D (5 bases). The V gene lost 6 bases and the J gene lost 1 base, with 12 bases spanning the gap. CDR1 is DFQATT and CDR2 is SNEGSKA in the germline V gene (reference sequence). The length of the CDR3 is 13 residues. The CDR3 loop is CSASHRRNTEAFF. CDR3 nucleotides: TGCAGTGCAAGCCACAGGAGGAACACTGAAGCTTTCTTT.

The gene calls are TRBV15 and TRBJ1-5, with D unresolved. V lost 6 bases and J 4 bases, leaving 10 bases between the germline ends. The CDR3 length is 13 residues. Germline V gene data show CDR1 as LNHNV and CDR2 as YYDKDF (reference sequence). The DNA of the CDR3 is TGTGCCACCAGTGGAAAGAATAATCAGCCCCAGCATTTT. It is translated as CATSGKNNQPQHF.

The chain links TRBV5-1 to TRBJ1-5; tentative D call: TRBD1 (6 bases). The CDR3 is 15 residues long. The germline CDR1 and CDR2 sequences are SGHRS and YFSETQ. The V end lost 1 base, the J end lost 6 bases, and 14 bases lay between the germline ends. In DNA, the CDR3 is TGCGCCAGCAGCTTGAGGCCAGGGGTTATTCAGCCCCAGCATTTT. As protein: CASSLRPGVIQPQHF.

V usage is TRBV9 and J usage is TRBJ2-3; 12 bases match TRBD2. This CDR3 is 14 amino acids long. Trimming removed 6 bases from V and 5 bases from J; junction bases left unmatched: 4. Germline assignment: CDR1 SGDLS and CDR2 YYNGEE. The CDR3 DNA follows: TGTGCCAGCACCACTAGCGGGGGGCTAGATACGCAGTATTTT. Protein: CASTTSGGLDTQYF. The complete variable domain, with remaining parts taken from reference TRBV9 and TRBJ2-3, reads DSGVTQTPKHLITATGQRVTLRCSPRSGDLSVYWYQQSLDQGLQFLIQYYNGEERAKGNILERFSAQQFPDLHSELNLSSLELGDSALYFCASTTSGGLDTQYFGPGTRLTVL.

This chain connects TRBV27 to TRBJ2-7; 10 nucleotides agree with TRBD1. The CDR3 has 15 amino acids. Germline CDR1 reads MNHEY; CDR2 reads SMNVEV (reference sequence). V lost 2 bases and J lost 3; bases outside the gene matches: 4. DNA of the CDR3: TGTGCCAGCAGTTTACGGACAGGGGGGCACTACGAGCAGTACTTC. Encoded protein: CASSLRTGGHYEQYF.

This clonotype was recorded only once. The chain links TRBV20-1 to TRBJ1-1; 8 bases are shared with TRBD1. Germline trimming cut 6 bases from V and 4 bases from J; bases unmatched to any gene: 4. Germline-derived CDR1 and CDR2 are DFQATT and SNEGSKA (reference sequence). The length of the CDR3 is 12 residues. The CDR3 is CSAADRATEAFF. In DNA, the CDR3 is TGCAGTGCGGCGGACAGGGCCACTGAAGCTTTCTTT.

The chain is built from TRBV29-1 and TRBJ1-2; a weak D match, TRBD1 (6 bases). The CDR3 extends over 12 amino acids. Germline V gives CDR1 SQVTM, CDR2 ANQGSEA. V was shortened by 5 bases and J by 3 bases, with 10 bases between the two germline ends. The CDR3 DNA follows: TGCAGCGTTCCCCGGACAGACTATGGCTACACCTTC. Its translation: CSVPRTDYGYTF.

This clonotype was counted a single time. This rearrangement joins TRBV29-1 to TRBJ2-1; D is possibly TRBD2 (6 bases). V lost 4 bases to trimming and J lost 6 bases, with 22 bases between them. Germline values: CDR1 SQVTM, CDR2 ANQGSEA. The CDR3 is 16 residues long. The CDR3 loop is CSVVRAGSVRANEQFF. The CDR3 region has the DNA TGCAGCGTTGTTCGGGCGGGGTCAGTGCGGGCCAATGAGCAGTTCTTC.

V gene TRBV9 combines with J gene TRBJ1-3; D remains ambiguous. The CDR3 totals 15 residues. Per the germline V gene, CDR1 is SGDLS and CDR2 is YYNGEE. Trimming cost V 0 bases and J 2 bases, with 9 bases left between them. CDR3 in DNA: TGTGCCAGCAGCGTAGCTCCGCGGGCTGGAAACACCATATATTTT. The encoded protein is CASSVAPRAGNTIYF.

V usage is TRBV4-1 and J usage is TRBJ1-2, with 9 bases lining up with TRBD1. Germline trimming cut 3 bases from V and 6 bases from J; bases unmatched to any gene: 5. The CDR3 is 14 residues long. The germline V gene has CDR1 MGHRA and CDR2 YSYEKL. CDR3 bases: TGCGCCAGCAGCCACCCGACAGGGGGTAATGGCTACACCTTC. Its translation is CASSHPTGGNGYTF.

The chain uses TRBV29-1 and TRBJ1-1; no firm D call. The CDR3 totals 13 residues. Germline V gene sequence: CDR1 SQVTM, CDR2 ANQGSEA. Trimming cost V 1 base and J 0 bases, with 6 bases left between them. The CDR3: CSVEVGLNTEAFF. CDR3 sequence (DNA): TGCAGCGTTGAAGTGGGCCTGAACACTGAAGCTTTCTTT.

The chain combines TRBV14 with TRBJ2-1; D might be TRBD1 (6 bases). The V end lost 5 bases, the J end lost 4 bases, and 9 bases lay between the germline ends. The CDR3 sequence is 13 residues long. The V gene's germline CDR1 is SGHDN and CDR2 FVKESK. CDR3 sequence: CASSADRYNEQFF. The CDR3 DNA reads as TGTGCCAGCAGCGCCGACAGGTACAATGAGCAGTTCTTC.

The chain uses TRBV2 and TRBJ2-7, with unresolved D. The CDR3 covers 15 residues. CDR1 and CDR2 (germline): SNHLY, FYNNEI. Deletions cut 4 bases from V and 3 bases from J, with 16 bases between. The DNA of the CDR3 is TGTGCCAGCAGTGGATCGCTAGGGCTCTACTACGAGCAGTACTTC. This gives the protein CASSGSLGLYYEQYF.

J is TRBJ1-1 and V is TRBV4-1; 7 nucleotides match TRBD1. Losses at the gene ends were 4 bases for V and 3 bases for J; bases not matched to a gene: 5. This CDR3 is 14 amino acids long. Per germline, CDR1 MGHRA and CDR2 YSYEKL. The DNA for the CDR3 is TGCGCCAGCAGCCTCCGGGACAGATACACTGAAGCTTTCTTT. Protein product: CASSLRDRYTEAFF.

This chain uses TRBV23-1 with TRBJ1-2; D remains unclear. TRBV23-1 has ORF status, its function being uncertain. Trimming removed 2 bases from V and 7 bases from J, with 20 bases in between. The CDR3 covers 16 residues. The CDR3 here is CASSQKCPDPSGGYTF. CDR3 nucleotide sequence: TGCGCCAGCAGTCAAAAATGCCCGGACCCCTCTGGTGGCTACACCTTC.

The gene calls are TRBV12-5 and TRBJ1-2, with D tentatively TRBD1 (5 bases). CDR1 LGHNT and CDR2 FRNRAP come from the germline V gene. The CDR3 length is 14 residues. The V end was cut by 6 bases, the J end by 4 bases, with 15 bases between. CDR3 in amino acids: CASGADPRGYGYTF. The DNA of the CDR3 is TGTGCTAGTGGGGCGGACCCGAGGGGCTATGGCTACACCTTC. Together with reference TRBV12-5 and TRBJ1-2, the CDR3 gives the full variable domain: DARVTQTPRHKVTEMGQEVTMRCQPILGHNTVFWYRQTMMQGLELLAYFRNRAPLDDSGMPKDRFSAEMPDATLATLKIQPSEPRDSAVYFCASGADPRGYGYTFGSGTRLTVV.

The chain is built from TRBV2 and TRBJ1-1; TRBD1 matches at 8 bases. The V segment lost 4 bases and the J segment 11 bases; nucleotides outside the gene matches: 12. The V gene's germline CDR1 is SNHLY and CDR2 FYNNEI. The CDR3 has 14 residues. CDR3 sequence (DNA): TGTGCCAGCAGTGTAAACCCGACAGGGGCCGGGGCTTTCTTT. This codes for CASSVNPTGAGAFF. Looking up the rest from reference TRBV2 and TRBJ1-1 gives the full variable domain: EPEVTQTPSHQVTQMGQEVILRCVPISNHLYFYWYRQILGQKVEFLVSFYNNEISEKSEIFDDQFSVERPDGSNFTLKIRSTKLEDSAMYFCASSVNPTGAGAFFGQGTRLTVV.

The DNA for the CDR3 is TGTGCCAGCAGCTTACCGGCGGGGCCGAACATTCAGTACTTC. Encoded protein: CASSLPAGPNIQYF. The rearrangement uses TRBV7-9 and TRBJ2-4; maybe TRBD2 (6 bases). Germline V gene sequence: CDR1 SEHNR, CDR2 FQNEAQ (reference sequence). With 2 bases removed from V and 7 bases from J, the gap between germline ends came to 12 bases. This CDR3 has 14 amino acids.

This clonotype was picked up one time. A read error may produce the germline difference seen at one junction end. The chain uses TRBV3-1 and TRBJ2-4; no definite D call. There are 11 residues in the CDR3. Germline V gives CDR1 LGHDT, CDR2 YNNKEL (reference sequence). The CDR3 reads CASRAENIQYF. The DNA for the CDR3 is TGTGCCAGCAGAGCCGAAAACATTCAGTACTTC.

The CDR3 here is CSARDPSGRTYEQYF. The CDR3 coding sequence is TGCAGTGCTAGAGATCCCAGCGGGAGAACCTACGAGCAGTACTTC. The J gene is TRBJ2-7, the V gene TRBV20-1; 8 bases are a match to TRBD2. The CDR3 covers 15 residues. From germline, CDR1 is DFQATT and CDR2 SNEGSKA (reference sequence). V lost 0 bases, J lost 2 bases, and 6 bases stayed unmatched.

This clonotype was observed once. This sequence joins TRBV6-5 and TRBJ2-3; unclear D gene. Germline V gene sequence: CDR1 MNHEY, CDR2 SVGAGI. The V end was cut by 2 bases, the J end by 2 bases, with 8 bases between. The CDR3 has 14 amino acids. The CDR3 DNA reads TGTGCCAGCAGTTACGGGCCACACACAGATACGCAGTATTTT. Amino acid sequence: CASSYGPHTDTQYF.

The V call is TRBV30, the J call TRBJ2-7, with 7 bases that match TRBD1. With V trimmed by 0 bases and J by 3 bases, 8 bases remained unmatched. Per the germline V gene, CDR1 is GTSNPN and CDR2 is SVGIG (reference sequence). The length of the CDR3 is 15 residues. The chain's CDR3 is CAWSVLQGLNYEQYF. In DNA form, the CDR3 reads TGTGCCTGGAGTGTACTACAGGGGCTGAACTACGAGCAGTACTTC.

This clonotype was recorded only once. This chain uses TRBV9 with TRBJ1-2; 7 bases map to TRBD1. CDR1 is SGDLS, CDR2 YYNGEE, per germline. This CDR3 region has 15 residues. Trimming cost V 3 bases and J 4 bases; bases outside gene matches: 9. CDR3 loop: CASSGWDSPLYGYTF. The CDR3 DNA reads as TGTGCCAGCAGCGGATGGGACAGCCCGCTCTATGGCTACACCTTC. The full variable domain, completed using reference TRBV9 and TRBJ1-2, is DSGVTQTPKHLITATGQRVTLRCSPRSGDLSVYWYQQSLDQGLQFLIQYYNGEERAKGNILERFSAQQFPDLHSELNLSSLELGDSALYFCASSGWDSPLYGYTFGSGTRLTVV.

The V and J genes are TRBV29-1 and TRBJ1-1; maybe TRBD1 (6 bases). This CDR3 region has 15 residues. V was pared by 7 bases and J by 3 bases, with 21 bases between. Germline CDR1 and CDR2: SQVTM and ANQGSEA. The CDR3 DNA sequence: TGCAGCGCGTCGGGGGCAGGGAGATTGGACACTGAAGCTTTCTTT. As protein: CSASGAGRLDTEAFF.

The count of this clonotype is one. J is TRBJ2-7 and V is TRBV9; D unresolved. The CDR3 covers 13 residues. Trimming removed 0 bases at V and 0 bases at J, with 4 bases between. From germline, CDR1 is SGDLS and CDR2 YYNGEE. CDR3 in DNA: TGTGCCAGCAGCGTAGACCTCTCCTACGAGCAGTACTTC. Encoded protein: CASSVDLSYEQYF.

V is TRBV20-1 and J is TRBJ2-7; unclear D gene. CDR3 size: 15 residues. Trimming removed 0 bases from V and 1 base from J, with 13 bases in between. Germline V lookup: CDR1 DFQATT, CDR2 SNEGSKA (reference sequence). CDR3 protein: CSARDPIEISYEQYV. In DNA, the CDR3 is TGCAGTGCTAGAGACCCGATAGAAATATCCTACGAGCAGTACGTC.

Only one count was recorded for this clonotype. The rearrangement uses TRBV4-2 and TRBJ1-5; the D is unclear. Germline lookup yields CDR1 LGHNA and CDR2 YNFKEQ. V was shortened by 1 base and J by 2 bases, with 9 bases between the two germline ends. This CDR3 comprises 15 residues. The CDR3 DNA follows: TGTGCCAGCAGCCAAGTGCTCTTAGGCAATCAGCCCCAGCATTTT. This sequence encodes CASSQVLLGNQPQHF.